These 19 T cell receptor beta chains share one sample of origin, sequenced in a study of graft-versus-host responses after intestinal transplantation. Measured with immunoSEQ multiplex PCR; TCRdb has only the in-frame clones, and not every one. The sample shows around 12,000 clones, approximately 94% of them seen only once. The sequenced sample was PBMCs, obtained about 1,000 days after intestinal transplantation. Receptors originate from a human patient who received an intestinal transplant, so some T cells may come from the graft donor.

This clone was recorded only once. Here the CDR3 reads CASSRELTGNTIYF. The CDR3 DNA reads as TGTGCCAGCTCCAGGGAACTTACTGGAAACACCATATATTTT. This chain connects TRBV6-1 to TRBJ1-3; D may be TRBD1 (5 bases). The CDR3 spans 14 residues. Trimming cost V 8 bases and J 2 bases, with 13 bases left between them. In germline, CDR1 is MNHNS, CDR2 SASEGT.

V and J are TRBV7-9 and TRBJ1-1, with a tentative D call TRBD1 (5 bases). The CDR3 is 15 residues long. V shed 5 bases and J shed 10 bases, with 23 bases lying between them. The V gene's germline CDR1 is SEHNR and CDR2 FQNEAQ (reference sequence). CDR3 coding DNA: TGTGCCAGCAGCCCGCGGGGAGGGGCCATAGGAAGAGCTTTCTTT. Residues: CASSPRGGAIGRAFF.

The gene calls are TRBV25-1 and TRBJ2-3, with no clear D. Trimming took 3 bases from V and 3 from J, leaving 7 bases between them. The germline gives CDR1 MGHDK, CDR2 SYGVNS. The CDR3 loop spans 13 amino acids. The CDR3 nucleotides read TGTGCCAGCAGTGACGGGCGGACAGATACGCAGTATTTT. As protein: CASSDGRTDTQYF. The full variable domain, completed using reference TRBV25-1 and TRBJ2-3, is EADIYQTPRYLVIGTGKKITLECSQTMGHDKMYWYQQDPGMELHLIHYSYGVNSTEKGDLSSESTVSRIRTEHFPLTLESARPSHTSQYLCASSDGRTDTQYFGPGTRLTVL.

The chain combines TRBV6-5 with TRBJ1-3; D remains unclear. The germline V and J ends were trimmed by 7 bases and 0 bases, with 7 bases remaining between them. CDR3 length: 13 residues. Germline V gene lookup returns CDR1 MNHEY and CDR2 SVGAGI. The CDR3: CASTGISGNTIYF. The CDR3 DNA sequence: TGTGCCAGCACGGGGATCTCTGGAAACACCATATATTTT.

The J gene is TRBJ1-2, the V gene TRBV29-1; D possibly corresponds to TRBD1 (5 bases). The CDR3 is 14 residues long. V was trimmed by 3 bases and J by 4 bases, leaving 15 bases between them. The V gene's germline CDR1 is SQVTM and CDR2 ANQGSEA. The CDR3 nucleotides are TGCAGCGTTGAGGGATCCCAGGGAAGCTATGGCTACACCTTC. It yields the protein CSVEGSQGSYGYTF.

The CDR3 region is CASSPPGRNTEAFF. The CDR3 nucleotides are TGTGCCAGCAGCCCGCCCGGGCGGAACACTGAAGCTTTCTTT. The chain recombines TRBV7-9 with TRBJ1-1, with no clear D. Trimming stripped 5 bases from V and 1 base from J, with 11 bases between. This CDR3 contains 14 residues. CDR1 and CDR2 (germline): SEHNR, FQNEAQ (reference sequence).

The CDR3 spells CAISESGGPGVSEQYF. The CDR3 DNA is TGTGCCATCAGTGAGTCGGGGGGCCCTGGAGTGAGCGAGCAGTACTTC. The chain employs TRBV10-3 and TRBJ2-7; D tentatively reads TRBD1 or TRBD2 (6 bases each). CDR3 length equals 16 residues. The ends were cut back, 0 bases at V and 6 bases at J, with 18 bases in the middle. Germline V gene data show CDR1 as ENHRY and CDR2 as SYGVKD.

The genes are TRBV25-1 and TRBJ1-2; D uncertain. Germline V gives CDR1 MGHDK, CDR2 SYGVNS. The CDR3 loop spans 12 amino acids. V was pared by 3 bases and J by 4 bases, with 6 bases between. For the CDR3, the DNA is TGTGCCAGCAGTGATCGGTCCTATGGCTACACCTTC. Translating it yields CASSDRSYGYTF.

This chain connects TRBV5-6 to TRBJ1-6; D call uncertain. Germline V CDR1 and CDR2: SGHDT, YYEEEE. V shed 3 bases and J shed 9 bases, with 10 bases lying between them. The CDR3 covers 13 residues. CDR3 loop: CASSWYRGSPLHF. The CDR3 DNA reads TGTGCCAGCAGCTGGTATCGGGGTTCACCCCTCCACTTT.

The chain combines TRBV27 with TRBJ1-1; D might be TRBD1 (5 bases). The CDR3 is made up of 16 amino acids. Germline-derived CDR1 and CDR2 are MNHEY and SMNVEV (reference sequence). V gave up 5 bases and J gave up 3 bases, with 19 bases separating them. The CDR3 DNA is TGTGCCAGCAGTCCCCCGGCAGGGCTGGGGGACACTGAAGCTTTCTTT. It encodes CASSPPAGLGDTEAFF.

This chain connects TRBV11-2 to TRBJ1-1, with D possibly matching TRBD1 (6 bases). CDR3 length: 14 residues. Trimming took off 5 bases at V and 2 bases at J, with 12 bases between the two ends. Germline V gives CDR1 SGHAT, CDR2 FQNNGV. CDR3 coding DNA: TGTGCCAGCAGCACAGGGACGGGTAACACTGAAGCTTTCTTT. Translated, it gives CASSTGTGNTEAFF.

Remarks on this clone: Other nucleotide sequences from this sample produce the same CDR3. The chain recombines TRBV18 with TRBJ2-7; 7 positions agree with TRBD1. CDR3 size: 13 residues. After removal of 6 bases from V and 4 bases from J, the junction contained 6 bases not matched to a gene. Germline values: CDR1 KGHSH, CDR2 LQKENI. This chain's CDR3 is CASSLDREYEQYF. CDR3 nucleotide sequence: TGTGCCAGCTCCCTTGACAGGGAGTACGAGCAGTACTTC.

The V call is TRBV6-1, the J call TRBJ2-5, with D uncertain. The CDR3 loop spans 13 amino acids. Trimming stripped 9 bases from V and 0 bases from J, with 11 bases between. Per the germline V gene, CDR1 is MNHNS and CDR2 is SASEGT. CDR3 nucleotide sequence: TGTGCCAGTTTTCGGTCTAACCAAGAGACCCAGTACTTC. This translates into CASFRSNQETQYF.

The chain couples TRBV27 to TRBJ1-1; a weak D match, TRBD1 (5 bases). CDR3 length: 14 amino acids. CDR1 and CDR2 (germline): MNHEY, SMNVEV (reference sequence). Deletions cut 8 bases from V and 1 base from J, with 14 bases between. CDR3 amino acids: CASASGRGNTEAFF. The CDR3 DNA sequence: TGTGCCAGCGCTTCAGGGCGGGGGAACACTGAAGCTTTCTTT.

The chain combines TRBV7-8 with TRBJ2-7; the match to TRBD2 covers 13 bases. Germline V gives CDR1 SGHVS, CDR2 FQNEAQ. The J segment lost 2 bases and the V segment lost 5 bases, leaving 3 bases of the junction unmatched. The CDR3 sequence is 15 residues long. For the CDR3, the DNA is TGTGCCAGCAGCCAAACTAGCGGGGGGGCCTACGAGCAGTACTTC. The encoded protein is CASSQTSGGAYEQYF.

The V gene is TRBV13, the J gene TRBJ2-2; no definite D call. Germline CDR1 is PRHDT and CDR2 is FYEKMQ (reference sequence). V was clipped by 3 bases and J by 4 bases, with 15 bases between them. This CDR3 region has 16 residues. CDR3: CASSFLGPSGTGELFF. The CDR3, as DNA: TGTGCCAGCAGCTTCCTCGGGCCCTCGGGCACCGGGGAGCTGTTTTTT.

The rearrangement uses TRBV21-1 and TRBJ2-7; the table's TRBD1 call for D was not verified on the DNA. TRBV21-1 is tagged as a pseudogene. The CDR3 extends over 17 amino acids. The CDR3 protein is CASSKGASTGSYYEQYF. Here the CDR3 DNA reads TGTGCCAGCAGCAAAGGGGCGAGTACAGGGTCTTACTACGAGCAGTACTTC.

This clone was seen just once. The chain has TRBV7-9 and TRBJ1-6; 7 positions match TRBD1. V trimming: 8 bases; J trimming: 6 bases; junction bases outside the gene matches: 4. Germline-derived CDR1 and CDR2 are SEHNR and FQNEAQ (reference sequence). CDR3 length equals 13 residues. CDR3 protein: CASRDSLNSPLHF. CDR3 DNA sequence: TGTGCCAGCCGGGACAGCCTTAATTCACCCCTCCACTTT.

The chain links TRBV6-1 to TRBJ1-5; 11 bases line up with TRBD1. V lost 1 base to trimming and J lost 6 bases; unmatched junction nucleotides: 2. The CDR3 has 15 amino acids. Looked up from germline, CDR1 is MNHNS and CDR2 is SASEGT. CDR3 sequence (DNA): TGTGCCAGCAGTGAAGGGACAGGGGGCAGTCAGCCCCAGCATTTT. Protein sequence: CASSEGTGGSQPQHF.